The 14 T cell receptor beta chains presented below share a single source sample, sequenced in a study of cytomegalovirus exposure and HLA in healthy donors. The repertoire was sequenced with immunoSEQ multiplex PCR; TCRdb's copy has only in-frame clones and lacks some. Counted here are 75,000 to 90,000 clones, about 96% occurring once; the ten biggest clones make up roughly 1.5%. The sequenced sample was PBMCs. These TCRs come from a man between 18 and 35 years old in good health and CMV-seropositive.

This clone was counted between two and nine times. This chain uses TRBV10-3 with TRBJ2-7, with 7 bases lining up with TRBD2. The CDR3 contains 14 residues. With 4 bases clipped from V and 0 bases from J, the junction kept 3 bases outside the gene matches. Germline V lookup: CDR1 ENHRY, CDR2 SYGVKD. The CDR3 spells CAISGGGSSYEQYF. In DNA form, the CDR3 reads TGTGCCATCAGTGGTGGCGGGAGCTCCTACGAGCAGTACTTC.

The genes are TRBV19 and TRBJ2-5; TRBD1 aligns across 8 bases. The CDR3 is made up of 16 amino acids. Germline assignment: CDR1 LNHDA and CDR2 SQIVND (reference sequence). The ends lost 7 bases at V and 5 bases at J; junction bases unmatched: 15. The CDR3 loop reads CASILDRASWGETQYF. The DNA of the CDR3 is TGTGCCAGTATTTTGGACAGGGCATCTTGGGGGGAGACCCAGTACTTC.

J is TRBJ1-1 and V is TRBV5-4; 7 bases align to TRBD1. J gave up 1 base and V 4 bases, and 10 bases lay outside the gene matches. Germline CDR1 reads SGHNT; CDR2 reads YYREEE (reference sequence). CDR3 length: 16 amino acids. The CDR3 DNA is TGTGCCAGCAGCGGGGATCACAGGGGTCGGAACACTGAAGCTTTCTTT. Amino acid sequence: CASSGDHRGRNTEAFF. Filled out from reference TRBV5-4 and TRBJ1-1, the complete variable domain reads ETGVTQSPTHLIKTRGQQVTLRCSSQSGHNTVSWYQQALGQGPQFIFQYYREEENGRGNFPPRFSGLQFPNYSSELNVNALELDDSALYLCASSGDHRGRNTEAFFGQGTRLTVV.

This chain's CDR3 is CASSGGGGTEAFF. In DNA, the CDR3 is TGTGCCAGCAGCGGGGGAGGGGGCACTGAAGCTTTCTTT. The chain is built from TRBV7-6 and TRBJ1-1; tentatively, D is TRBD1 (6 bases). V was clipped by 5 bases and J by 4 bases, with 11 bases between them. Germline CDR1 SGHVS, CDR2 FNYEAQ. This CDR3 region has 13 residues.

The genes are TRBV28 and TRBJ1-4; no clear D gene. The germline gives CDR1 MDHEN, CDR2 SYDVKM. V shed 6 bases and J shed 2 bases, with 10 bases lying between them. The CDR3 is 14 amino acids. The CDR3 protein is CASRAGSTNEKLFF. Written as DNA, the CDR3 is TGTGCCAGCAGGGCAGGTTCCACTAATGAAAAACTGTTTTTT.

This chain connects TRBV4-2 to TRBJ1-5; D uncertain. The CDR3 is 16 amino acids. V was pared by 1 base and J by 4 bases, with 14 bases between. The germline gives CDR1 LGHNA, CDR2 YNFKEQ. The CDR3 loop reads CASSQVARTLNQPQHF. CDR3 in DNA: TGTGCCAGCAGCCAAGTGGCCAGAACCCTTAATCAGCCCCAGCATTTT.

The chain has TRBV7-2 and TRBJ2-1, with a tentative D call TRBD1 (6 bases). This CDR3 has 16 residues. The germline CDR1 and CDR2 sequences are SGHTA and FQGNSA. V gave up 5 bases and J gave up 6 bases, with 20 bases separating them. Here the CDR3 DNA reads TGTGCCAGCAGCGTTCGGACAGCGTGGCCGCGCAATGAGCAGTTCTTC. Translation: CASSVRTAWPRNEQFF. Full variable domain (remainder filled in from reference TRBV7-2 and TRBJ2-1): GAGVSQSPSNKVTEKGKDVELRCDPISGHTALYWYRQSLGQGLEFLIYFQGNSAPDKSGLPSDRFSAERTGGSVSTLTIQRTQQEDSAVYLCASSVRTAWPRNEQFFGPGTRLTVL.

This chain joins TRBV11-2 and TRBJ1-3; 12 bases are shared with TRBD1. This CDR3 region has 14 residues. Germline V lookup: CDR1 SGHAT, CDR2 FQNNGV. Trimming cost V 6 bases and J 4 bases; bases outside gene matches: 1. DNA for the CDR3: TGTGCCAGCAGGGGGACAGGGGGCGGAAACACCATATATTTT. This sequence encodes CASRGTGGGNTIYF.

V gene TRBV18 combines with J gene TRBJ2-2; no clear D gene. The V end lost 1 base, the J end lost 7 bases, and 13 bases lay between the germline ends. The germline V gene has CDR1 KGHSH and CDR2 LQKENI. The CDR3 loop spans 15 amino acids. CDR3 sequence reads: CASSPQNERGGELFF. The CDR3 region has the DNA TGTGCCAGCTCACCACAAAACGAGAGAGGCGGGGAGCTGTTTTTT.

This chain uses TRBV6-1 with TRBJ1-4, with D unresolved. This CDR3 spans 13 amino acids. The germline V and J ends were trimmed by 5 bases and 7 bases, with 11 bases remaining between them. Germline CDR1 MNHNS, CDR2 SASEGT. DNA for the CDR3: TGTGCCAGCAGTTTTTGGAGCGTTGAAAAACTGTTTTTT. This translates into CASSFWSVEKLFF.

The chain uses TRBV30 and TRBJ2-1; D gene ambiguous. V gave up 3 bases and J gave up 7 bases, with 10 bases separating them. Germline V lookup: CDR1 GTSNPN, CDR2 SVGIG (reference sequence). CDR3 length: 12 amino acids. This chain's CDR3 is CAWSAQYNEQFF. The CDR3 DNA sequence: TGTGCCTGGAGCGCCCAGTATAATGAGCAGTTCTTC.

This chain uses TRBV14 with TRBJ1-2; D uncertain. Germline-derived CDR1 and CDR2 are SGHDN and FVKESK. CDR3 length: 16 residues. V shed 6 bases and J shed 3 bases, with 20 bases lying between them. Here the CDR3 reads CASSHRRRAGDYGYTF. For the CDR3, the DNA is TGTGCCAGCAGTCACCGGAGGAGGGCCGGGGACTATGGCTACACCTTC. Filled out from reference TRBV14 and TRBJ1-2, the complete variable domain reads EAGVTQFPSHSVIEKGQTVTLRCDPISGHDNLYWYRRVMGKEIKFLLHFVKESKQDESGMPNNRFLAERTGGTYSTLKVQPAELEDSGVYFCASSHRRRAGDYGYTFGSGTRLTVV.

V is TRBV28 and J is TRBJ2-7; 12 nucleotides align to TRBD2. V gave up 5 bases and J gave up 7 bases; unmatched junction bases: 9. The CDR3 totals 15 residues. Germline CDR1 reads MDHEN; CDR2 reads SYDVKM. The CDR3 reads CASSPSGGVRREQYF. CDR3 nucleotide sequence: TGTGCCAGCAGTCCTAGCGGGGGGGTCCGGCGGGAGCAGTACTTC.

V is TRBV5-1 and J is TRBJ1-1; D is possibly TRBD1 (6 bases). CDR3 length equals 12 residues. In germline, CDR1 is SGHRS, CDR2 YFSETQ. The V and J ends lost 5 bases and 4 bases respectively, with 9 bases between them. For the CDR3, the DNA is TGCGCCAGCAGGAACAGGGCCACTGAAGCTTTCTTT. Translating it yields CASRNRATEAFF.